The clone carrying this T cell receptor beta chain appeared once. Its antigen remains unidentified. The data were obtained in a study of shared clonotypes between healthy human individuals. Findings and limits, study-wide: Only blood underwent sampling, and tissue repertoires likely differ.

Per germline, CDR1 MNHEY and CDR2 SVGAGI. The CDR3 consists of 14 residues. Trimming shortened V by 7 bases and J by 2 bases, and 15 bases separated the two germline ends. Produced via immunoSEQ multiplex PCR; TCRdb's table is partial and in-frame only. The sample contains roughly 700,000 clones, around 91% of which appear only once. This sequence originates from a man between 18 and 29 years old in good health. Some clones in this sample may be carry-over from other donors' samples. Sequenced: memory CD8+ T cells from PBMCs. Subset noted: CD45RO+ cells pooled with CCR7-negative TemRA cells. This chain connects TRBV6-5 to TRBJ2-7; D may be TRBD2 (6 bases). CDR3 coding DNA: TGTGCCAGCACCCACGGGGGACTCGCCTACGAGCAGTACTTC. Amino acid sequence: CASTHGGLAYEQYF.